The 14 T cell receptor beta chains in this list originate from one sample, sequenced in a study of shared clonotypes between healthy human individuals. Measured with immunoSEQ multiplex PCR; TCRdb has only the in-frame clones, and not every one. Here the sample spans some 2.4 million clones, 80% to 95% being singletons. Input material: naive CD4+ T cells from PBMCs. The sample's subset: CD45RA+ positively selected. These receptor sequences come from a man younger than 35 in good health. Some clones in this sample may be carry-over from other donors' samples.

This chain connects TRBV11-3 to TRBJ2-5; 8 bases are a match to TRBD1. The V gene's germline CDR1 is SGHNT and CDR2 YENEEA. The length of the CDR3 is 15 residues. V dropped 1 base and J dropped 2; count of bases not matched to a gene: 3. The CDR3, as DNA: TGTGCCAGCAGCTTAGGCGACAGGGGTCAAGAGACCCAGTACTTC. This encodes CASSLGDRGQETQYF.

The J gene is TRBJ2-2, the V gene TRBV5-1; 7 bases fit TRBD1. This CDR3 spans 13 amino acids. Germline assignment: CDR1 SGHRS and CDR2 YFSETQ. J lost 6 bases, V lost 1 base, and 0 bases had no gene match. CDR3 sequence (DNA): TGCGCCAGCAGCTTGAGGGGGCCCGGGGAGCTGTTTTTT. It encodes CASSLRGPGELFF.

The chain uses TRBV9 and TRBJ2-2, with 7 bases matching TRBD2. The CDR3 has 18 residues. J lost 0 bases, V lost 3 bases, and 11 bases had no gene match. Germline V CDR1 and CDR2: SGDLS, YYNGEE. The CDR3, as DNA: TGTGCCAGCAGCGCTCGGGACGGGAGGCGCCCGAACACCGGGGAGCTGTTTTTT. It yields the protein CASSARDGRRPNTGELFF.

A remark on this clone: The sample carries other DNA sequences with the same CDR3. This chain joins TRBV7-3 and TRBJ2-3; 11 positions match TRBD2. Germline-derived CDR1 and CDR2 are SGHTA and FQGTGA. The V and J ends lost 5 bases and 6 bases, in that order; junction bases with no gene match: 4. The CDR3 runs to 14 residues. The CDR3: CASSLLAGVDTQYF. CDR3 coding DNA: TGTGCCAGCAGCCTACTAGCGGGAGTGGATACGCAGTATTTT.

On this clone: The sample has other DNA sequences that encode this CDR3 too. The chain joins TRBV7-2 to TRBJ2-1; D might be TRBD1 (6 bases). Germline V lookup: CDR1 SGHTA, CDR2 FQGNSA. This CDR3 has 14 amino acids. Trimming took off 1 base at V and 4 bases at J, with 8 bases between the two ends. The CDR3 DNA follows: TGTGCCAGCAGCTTAGGGGGGCAGTACAATGAGCAGTTCTTC. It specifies CASSLGGQYNEQFF.

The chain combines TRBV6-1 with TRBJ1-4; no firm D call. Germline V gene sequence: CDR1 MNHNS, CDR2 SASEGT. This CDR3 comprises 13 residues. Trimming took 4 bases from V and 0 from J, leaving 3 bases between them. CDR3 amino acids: CASSAATNEKLFF. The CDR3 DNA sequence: TGTGCCAGCAGTGCGGCAACTAATGAAAAACTGTTTTTT.

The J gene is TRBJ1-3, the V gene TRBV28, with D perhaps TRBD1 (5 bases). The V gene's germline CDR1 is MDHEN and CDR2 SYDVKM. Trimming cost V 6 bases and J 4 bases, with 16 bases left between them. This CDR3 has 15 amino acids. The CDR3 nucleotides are TGTGCCAGCAGCTCCCCCGGAGGGGCCGGAAACACCATATATTTT. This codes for CASSSPGGAGNTIYF.

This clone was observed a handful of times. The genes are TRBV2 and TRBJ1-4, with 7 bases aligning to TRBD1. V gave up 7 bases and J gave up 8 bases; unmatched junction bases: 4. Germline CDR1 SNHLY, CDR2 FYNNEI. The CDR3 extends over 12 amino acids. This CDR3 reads CASKGQLEKLFF. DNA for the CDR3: TGTGCCAGCAAGGGACAGTTGGAAAAACTGTTTTTT.

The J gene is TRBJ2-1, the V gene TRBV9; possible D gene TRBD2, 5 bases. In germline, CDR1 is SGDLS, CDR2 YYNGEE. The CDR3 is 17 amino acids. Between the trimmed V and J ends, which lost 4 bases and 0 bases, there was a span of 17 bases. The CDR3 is CASSPRRSGNSYNEQFF. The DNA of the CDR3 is TGTGCCAGCAGCCCTCGGAGGAGCGGCAACTCCTACAATGAGCAGTTCTTC.

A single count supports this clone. The CDR3 reads CASSLWTSSKQYF. The CDR3 DNA sequence: TGTGCCAGCAGCCTCTGGACTAGTTCGAAGCAGTACTTC. The chain carries TRBV7-3 and TRBJ2-7; 7 bases agree with TRBD2. Trimming at V came to 5 bases and at J to 8 bases, leaving 9 bases not matched to a gene. CDR1 is SGHTA and CDR2 is FQGTGA in the germline V gene. The length of the CDR3 is 13 residues.

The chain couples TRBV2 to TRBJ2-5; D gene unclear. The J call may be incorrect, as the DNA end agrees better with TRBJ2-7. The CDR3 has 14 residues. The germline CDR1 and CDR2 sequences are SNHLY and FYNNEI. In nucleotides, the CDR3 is TGTGCCAGCAGTGATAGAAGGGTTTCGGACGAGCAGTACTTC. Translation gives CASSDRRVSDEQYF.

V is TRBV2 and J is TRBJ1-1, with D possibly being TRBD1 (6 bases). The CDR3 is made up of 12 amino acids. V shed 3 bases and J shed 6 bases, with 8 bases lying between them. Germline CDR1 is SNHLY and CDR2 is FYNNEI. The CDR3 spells CASSDGGPEAFF. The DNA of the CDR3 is TGTGCCAGCAGTGATGGGGGGCCTGAAGCTTTCTTT.

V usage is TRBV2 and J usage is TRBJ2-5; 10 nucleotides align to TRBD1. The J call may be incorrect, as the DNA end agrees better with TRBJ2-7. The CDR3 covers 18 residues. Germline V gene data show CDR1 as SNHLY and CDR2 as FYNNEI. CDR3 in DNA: TGTGCCAGCAGTGACGACCGGGACAGGGGTGATCTGTCCTACGAGCAGTACTTC. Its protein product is CASSDDRDRGDLSYEQYF.

The CDR3 DNA sequence: TGTGCCAGCACCCAAACAAGGGCAACCGGGGAGCTGTTTTTT. This translates into CASTQTRATGELFF. The V gene is TRBV28, the J gene TRBJ2-2; D gene ambiguous. Between the trimmed V and J ends, which lost 7 bases and 5 bases, there was a span of 14 bases. CDR1 and CDR2 from the germline V gene are MDHEN and SYDVKM. The CDR3 totals 14 residues. The complete variable domain, with remaining parts taken from reference TRBV28 and TRBJ2-2, reads DVKVTQSSRYLVKRTGEKVFLECVQDMDHENMFWYRQDPGLGLRLIYFSYDVKMKEKGDIPEGYSVSREKKERFSLILESASTNQTSMYLCASTQTRATGELFFGEGSRLTVL.